Listed here are 9 T cell receptor beta chains from one sample, sequenced in a study of blood T cell repertoires in COVID-19. Clones were sequenced by immunoSEQ multiplex PCR, and TCRdb holds only the in-frame ones, with some missing. Of just over 300,000 clones listed, around 86% are singletons. Sequenced: PBMCs or T cells enriched from blood (not recorded which). The receptors stem from a man aged 30 to 39 who had recovered from COVID-19.

This chain joins TRBV2 and TRBJ1-5; 7 bases are shared with TRBD1. V shed 6 bases, J shed 5 bases, and the junction held 7 bases outside the gene matches. Germline V CDR1 and CDR2: SNHLY, FYNNEI. CDR3 length: 14 residues. In DNA, the CDR3 is TGTGCCAGCAGGGCAGGGGGACCGGATCAGCCCCAGCATTTT. It yields the protein CASRAGGPDQPQHF.

The V and J genes are TRBV3-1 (or the pseudogene TRBV3-2) and TRBJ2-5; 8 bases line up with TRBD1. J gave up 5 bases and V 5 bases, and 7 bases lay outside the gene matches. This CDR3 region has 14 residues. Germline V CDR1 and CDR2: LGHDT, YNNKEL (reference sequence). CDR3 nucleotide sequence: TGTGCCAGCAGCGGTGACAGGGGAACCGAGACCCAGTACTTC. Protein: CASSGDRGTETQYF.

The chain joins TRBV30 to TRBJ2-7; D is perhaps TRBD1 (7 bases). This CDR3 region has 15 residues. Trimming pared 3 bases from V and 3 bases from J, leaving 18 bases between. CDR1 and CDR2 from the germline V gene are GTSNPN and SVGIG (reference sequence). DNA for the CDR3: TGTGCCTGGAGCCGACCGGGGGCAGGGGGCTACGAGCAGTACTTC. It specifies CAWSRPGAGGYEQYF.

This clone has just a few counts. The chain carries TRBV10-1 and TRBJ1-2; D ambiguous. Germline-derived CDR1 and CDR2 are WNHNN and SYGVQD (reference sequence). The length of the CDR3 is 13 residues. The ends were cut back, 5 bases at V and 2 bases at J, with 9 bases in the middle. CDR3 region: CASSTVANYGYTF. The CDR3 bases are TGCGCCAGCAGTACCGTGGCCAACTATGGCTACACCTTC.

The chain employs TRBV3-1 (or the pseudogene TRBV3-2) and TRBJ2-1; possibly TRBD2 for D (6 bases). This CDR3 is built from 17 residues. The V end lost 1 base, the J end lost 0 bases, and 13 bases lay between the germline ends. CDR1 is LGHDT, CDR2 YNNKEL, per germline (reference sequence). CDR3 protein: CASSQGGGASSYNEQFF. CDR3 coding DNA: TGTGCCAGCAGCCAAGGCGGCGGGGCGAGCTCCTACAATGAGCAGTTCTTC.

The rearrangement uses TRBV5-1 and TRBJ1-4; D is unresolved. V was clipped by 4 bases and J by 5 bases, with 6 bases between them. Germline V gives CDR1 SGHRS, CDR2 YFSETQ. The CDR3 extends over 12 amino acids. CDR3 nucleotide sequence: TGCGCCAGCAGCCAGGAAAATGAAAAACTGTTTTTT. Encoded protein: CASSQENEKLFF.

The genes are TRBV7-9 and TRBJ1-4, with 7 bases aligning to TRBD1. Germline CDR1 SEHNR, CDR2 FQNEAQ (reference sequence). CDR3 length: 14 residues. J was trimmed by 8 bases and V by 5 bases; bases with no gene match: 8. The CDR3 DNA sequence: TGTGCCAGCAGCCAACGACAGGGAAGAGAAAAACTGTTTTTT. This encodes CASSQRQGREKLFF.

V gene TRBV10-2 combines with J gene TRBJ1-1; D unclear. V was trimmed by 8 bases and J by 7 bases, leaving 20 bases between them. Germline V gene data show CDR1 as WSHSY and CDR2 as SAAADI. CDR3 length equals 14 residues. This CDR3 is CASGDPGRGFEAFF. CDR3 in DNA: TGCGCCAGCGGAGACCCAGGACGGGGATTTGAAGCTTTCTTT.

This clone was picked up a small number of times. The V gene is TRBV11-3, the J gene TRBJ2-6; TRBD2 might be the D (5 bases). With 1 base removed from V and 2 bases from J, the gap between germline ends came to 9 bases. This CDR3 has 16 residues. The germline V gene has CDR1 SGHNT and CDR2 YENEEA. CDR3 loop: CASSLGGAAGANVLTF. Here the CDR3 DNA reads TGTGCCAGCAGCTTAGGTGGAGCGGCTGGGGCCAACGTCCTGACTTTC.